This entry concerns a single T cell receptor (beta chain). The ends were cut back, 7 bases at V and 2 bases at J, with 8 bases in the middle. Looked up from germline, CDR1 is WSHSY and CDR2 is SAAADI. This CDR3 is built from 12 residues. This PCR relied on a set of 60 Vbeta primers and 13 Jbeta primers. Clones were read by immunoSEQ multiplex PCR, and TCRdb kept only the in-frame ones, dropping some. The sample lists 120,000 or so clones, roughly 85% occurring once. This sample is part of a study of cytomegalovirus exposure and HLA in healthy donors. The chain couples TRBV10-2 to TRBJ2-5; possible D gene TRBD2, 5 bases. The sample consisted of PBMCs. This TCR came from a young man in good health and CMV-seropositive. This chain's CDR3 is CASTSGQETQYF. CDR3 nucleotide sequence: TGCGCCAGCACTTCGGGGCAAGAGACCCAGTACTTC.